A single sample is the source of the 27 T cell receptor beta chains below, sequenced in a study of T cell repertoires in cytomegalovirus infection. Each CDR3 protein gets one entry after TCRdb re-called the reads with MiXCR. Among some 200,000 distinct CDR3 sequences listed, 38% were seen once. The antigens these receptors bind are not known. The sample in question was CD8+ T cells from cultured PBMCs, obtained from culture after CMV antigen stimulation. Receptors were obtained from a human donor in good health (CMV status not recorded). Some clones in this sample may be carry-over from other donors' samples.

The rearrangement links TRBV7-9 to TRBJ2-5, with D possibly TRBD2 on 6 matching bases. This CDR3 is 12 amino acids long. Deletions cut 4 bases from V and 5 bases from J, with 8 bases between. Germline CDR1 reads SEHNR; CDR2 reads FQNEAQ (reference sequence). In nucleotides, the CDR3 is TGTGCCAGCAGCTCGGGGGTGGAGACCCAGTACTTC. It specifies CASSSGVETQYF.

This clonotype appeared a few times. This sequence joins TRBV12-3 or TRBV12-4 and TRBJ2-2, with 10 bases lining up with TRBD1. There are 14 residues in the CDR3. J gave up 8 bases and V 8 bases, and 8 bases lay outside the gene matches. The CDR3 DNA reads TGTGCCAGCGCCGGGACAGGGGATGGAGGGGAGCTGTTTTTT. Amino acids: CASAGTGDGGELFF.

This rearrangement joins TRBV7-2 to TRBJ2-3, with D possibly being TRBD1 or TRBD2 (6 bases each). Germline V gene sequence: CDR1 SGHTA, CDR2 FQGNSA. This CDR3 is 18 amino acids long. Trimming shortened V by 0 bases and J by 2 bases, and 18 bases separated the two germline ends. The CDR3 nucleotides are TGTGCCAGCAGCTTAGCGAGGGTAGCGGAGGGGGTCACAGATACGCAGTATTTT. Translated: CASSLARVAEGVTDTQYF. Full variable domain (outside the CDR3, taken from reference TRBV7-2 and TRBJ2-3): GAGVSQSPSNKVTEKGKDVELRCDPISGHTALYWYRQSLGQGLEFLIYFQGNSAPDKSGLPSDRFSAERTGGSVSTLTIQRTQQEDSAVYLCASSLARVAEGVTDTQYFGPGTRLTVL.

This chain links TRBV27 with TRBJ2-7; a weak D match, TRBD1 (5 bases). Germline values: CDR1 MNHEY, CDR2 SMNVEV (reference sequence). V gave up 5 bases and J gave up 2 bases, with 16 bases separating them. This CDR3 comprises 15 residues. The CDR3, as DNA: TGTGCCAGCAGTCCCCCGCAGGGAACTGCCTACGAGCAGTACTTC. Its protein product is CASSPPQGTAYEQYF.

This clonotype has more than one count but fewer than ten. The chain links TRBV7-6 to TRBJ2-3, with 9 positions matching TRBD2. With V trimmed by 5 bases and J by 2 bases, 8 bases remained unmatched. The length of the CDR3 is 16 residues. CDR1 and CDR2 (germline): SGHVS, FNYEAQ. The CDR3 DNA is TGTGCCAGCAGCCCGACGAGCGGGGGGTCCACAGATACGCAGTATTTT. Encoded protein: CASSPTSGGSTDTQYF.

This clonotype showed up just a few times. The CDR3 region is CASHETAGGPTSTGELFF. The CDR3 DNA reads as TGTGCCAGCCATGAGACCGCAGGAGGGCCAACAAGCACCGGGGAGCTGTTTTTT. The chain is built from TRBV28 and TRBJ2-2, with a tentative D call TRBD2 (6 bases). Germline V gene sequence: CDR1 MDHEN, CDR2 SYDVKM. Deletions cut 8 bases from V and 4 bases from J, with 26 bases between. The CDR3 contains 18 residues.

The chain combines TRBV6-1 with TRBJ2-5, with D tentatively TRBD1 or TRBD2 (6 bases each). The CDR3 is 14 residues long. Germline CDR1 MNHNS, CDR2 SASEGT. V lost 10 bases and J lost 5, with 20 bases in between. CDR3 in amino acids: CATTGPGGRETQYF. CDR3 nucleotides: TGTGCCACCACGGGGCCTGGGGGGCGGGAGACCCAGTACTTC.

This clonotype was observed a handful of times. The genes are TRBV11-3 and TRBJ2-1; TRBD1 matches 8 bases. This CDR3 comprises 17 residues. Germline V gene sequence: CDR1 SGHNT, CDR2 YENEEA. With 1 base clipped from V and 2 bases from J, the junction kept 7 bases outside the gene matches. The CDR3 region is CASSLGPGRGPYNEQFF. The CDR3 bases are TGTGCCAGCAGCTTAGGACCGGGCAGGGGGCCCTACAATGAGCAGTTCTTC.

The J gene is TRBJ2-1, the V gene TRBV4-1; unclear D gene. Germline V gene sequence: CDR1 MGHRA, CDR2 YSYEKL. The ends were cut back, 0 bases at V and 9 bases at J, with 12 bases in the middle. The CDR3 runs to 14 residues. This chain's CDR3 is CASSQDGVNGEQFF. The CDR3 region has the DNA TGCGCCAGCAGCCAAGACGGTGTGAACGGTGAGCAGTTCTTC.

Here the CDR3 DNA reads TGTGCCAGCAGCTTAGATCTGAGGGGGCAGCCCCAGCATTTT. Translating it yields CASSLDLRGQPQHF. The chain joins TRBV11-2 to TRBJ1-5; D perhaps matches TRBD1 (6 bases). The CDR3 extends over 14 amino acids. The germline V gene encodes CDR1 SGHAT and CDR2 FQNNGV. V was shortened by 0 bases and J by 7 bases, with 10 bases between the two germline ends.

The rearrangement uses TRBV7-4 and TRBJ2-4; D is perhaps TRBD1 (6 bases). Trimming cost V 3 bases and J 8 bases, with 14 bases left between them. Germline V CDR1 and CDR2: SGHVT, SQSDAQ. The CDR3 runs 14 residues. CDR3 coding DNA: TGTGCCAGCAGCTTCCCCAGGGGTTTGGACATTCAGTACTTC. Translating it yields CASSFPRGLDIQYF.

The rearrangement uses TRBV12-3 or TRBV12-4 and TRBJ2-3, with 7 positions matching TRBD2. Trimming took 5 bases from V and 1 from J; bases not matched to a gene: 9. The CDR3 runs to 16 residues. The CDR3 DNA sequence: TGTGCCAGCAGTCGAGCTGCGGGAGTAGGCACAGATACGCAGTATTTT. Its translation is CASSRAAGVGTDTQYF.

In this sample, this clonotype turned up many times. The V call is TRBV7-8, the J call TRBJ2-1, with D hard to call. The CDR3 has 15 residues. Germline V gene sequence: CDR1 SGHVS, CDR2 FQNEAQ. V lost 2 bases and J 7 bases, leaving 15 bases between the germline ends. CDR3 amino acids: CASSLRFVARNEQFF. CDR3 DNA: TGTGCCAGCAGCTTAAGGTTTGTGGCCCGGAATGAGCAGTTCTTC. Full variable domain (rest looked up from reference TRBV7-8 and TRBJ2-1): GAGVSQSPRYKVAKRGQDVALRCDPISGHVSLFWYQQALGQGPEFLTYFQNEAQLDKSGLPSDRFFAERPEGSVSTLKIQRTQQEDSAVYLCASSLRFVARNEQFFGPGTRLTVL.

This clonotype was found once. V is TRBV12-3 or TRBV12-4 and J is TRBJ2-1; TRBD2 matches 7 bases. J was trimmed by 9 bases and V by 5 bases; bases with no gene match: 13. CDR3 length: 15 residues. The CDR3 region is CASSPPAAGVGEQFF. CDR3 DNA sequence: TGTGCCAGCAGTCCCCCCGCGGCGGGAGTGGGTGAGCAGTTCTTC.

As to this clonotype: A much larger clone is a single base away; this may be a read error. The chain joins TRBV7-2 to TRBJ2-1; D call uncertain. CDR3 length: 13 amino acids. The V end lost 2 bases, the J end lost 8 bases, and 10 bases lay between the germline ends. Germline V gene lookup returns CDR1 SGHTA and CDR2 FQGNSA. CDR3 nucleotides: TGTGCCAGCAGCTTACAGAGGTTGCATGAGCAGTTCTTC. Its protein is CASSLQRLHEQFF.

The chain joins TRBV7-9 to TRBJ2-1, with TRBD1 matching over 11 bases. Germline CDR1 reads SEHNR; CDR2 reads FQNEAQ (reference sequence). The CDR3 runs 15 residues. Trimming cost V 2 bases and J 8 bases; bases outside gene matches: 5. CDR3: CASSLRRTGGDEQFF. CDR3 nucleotides: TGTGCCAGCAGCTTAAGGCGGACAGGGGGCGATGAGCAGTTCTTC.

As for this clonotype: One end of the junction fails to match germline, which may point to a read error. This chain uses TRBV11-1 with TRBJ1-6; perhaps TRBD1 as D (5 bases). The CDR3 is 16 residues long. From germline, CDR1 is SGHAT and CDR2 FQDESV (reference sequence). In DNA, the CDR3 is TGTGCCAGCAGCCAGGAGGGGCTCCACTATGATTCACCCCTCCACTTT. Residues: CASSQEGLHYDSPLHF.

This clonotype was observed a handful of times. The V and J genes are TRBV6-1 and TRBJ2-1; tentatively, D is TRBD2 (6 bases). This CDR3 spans 17 amino acids. V dropped 5 bases and J dropped 0 bases, with 17 bases sitting between them. CDR1 MNHNS and CDR2 SASEGT come from the germline V gene. In nucleotides, the CDR3 is TGTGCCAGCAGTCCCCATAGCGGTCTGGTCTCCTACAATGAGCAGTTCTTC. Residues: CASSPHSGLVSYNEQFF.

This clonotype has just a few counts. The J gene is TRBJ1-5, the V gene TRBV4-1; D is unresolved. The CDR3 is made up of 17 amino acids. The V gene's germline CDR1 is MGHRA and CDR2 YSYEKL. Between the trimmed V and J ends, which lost 0 bases and 0 bases, there was a span of 12 bases. The CDR3 nucleotides are TGCGCCAGCAGCCAAGAGTCTTTCCAATATAGCAATCAGCCCCAGCATTTT. Amino acid sequence: CASSQESFQYSNQPQHF.

V and J are TRBV5-5 and TRBJ2-7, with a possible D match to TRBD2 (6 bases). Germline V CDR1 and CDR2: SGHKS, YYEKEE (reference sequence). There are 16 residues in the CDR3. V was shortened by 4 bases and J by 4 bases, with 21 bases between the two germline ends. CDR3 residues: CASSGGTAQPLYEQYF. The CDR3 nucleotides read TGTGCCAGCAGCGGGGGGACGGCCCAGCCCCTATACGAGCAGTACTTC. The full variable domain, in which reference TRBV5-5 and TRBJ2-7 provide the parts outside the CDR3, is DAGVTQSPTHLIKTRGQQVTLRCSPISGHKSVSWYQQVLGQGPQFIFQYYEKEERGRGNFPDRFSARQFPNYSSELNVNALLLGDSALYLCASSGGTAQPLYEQYFGPGTRLTVT.

This rearrangement joins TRBV11-2 to TRBJ2-1, with 9 bases that match TRBD2. The ends lost 4 bases at V and 1 base at J; junction bases unmatched: 2. The CDR3 runs to 15 residues. The V gene's germline CDR1 is SGHAT and CDR2 FQNNGV. CDR3 nucleotide sequence: TGTGCCAGCAGCTCTGCGGGGGGGTCCTACAATGAGCAGTTCTTC. Encoded protein: CASSSAGGSYNEQFF.

This clonotype was observed a few times. The CDR3 bases are TGTGCCAGCAGCCAAGCCAGGGTCGTGGTCACCGGGGAGCTGTTTTTT. It translates to CASSQARVVVTGELFF. This rearrangement joins TRBV14 to TRBJ2-2, with D tentatively TRBD1 (5 bases). In germline, CDR1 is SGHDN, CDR2 FVKESK. There are 16 residues in the CDR3. The V end lost 1 base, the J end lost 4 bases, and 13 bases lay between the germline ends.

A single count supports this clonotype. The chain has TRBV7-6 and TRBJ2-7; D may be TRBD1 or TRBD2 (5 bases each). CDR1 and CDR2 from the germline V gene are SGHVS and FNYEAQ. The CDR3 is 15 residues long. V shed 1 base and J shed 3 bases, with 13 bases lying between them. The CDR3 region is CASSLDRDGVYEQYF. In DNA form, the CDR3 reads TGTGCCAGCAGCTTAGACCGGGACGGAGTCTACGAGCAGTACTTC.

This chain joins TRBV20-1 and TRBJ2-1; 16 bases are shared with TRBD2. This CDR3 has 15 residues. Trimming cost V 5 bases and J 3 bases; bases outside gene matches: 1. The germline CDR1 and CDR2 sequences are DFQATT and SNEGSKA (reference sequence). This chain's CDR3 is CSAGTSGGGYNEQFF. The CDR3 DNA sequence: TGCAGTGCTGGGACTAGCGGGGGGGGCTACAATGAGCAGTTCTTC.

The gene calls are TRBV4-1 and TRBJ2-7; D unclear. The V and J ends lost 1 base and 3 bases respectively, with 7 bases between them. The CDR3 is made up of 13 amino acids. Per the germline V gene, CDR1 is MGHRA and CDR2 is YSYEKL. CDR3 DNA sequence: TGCGCCAGCAGCCAAGGAATAAGCTACGAGCAGTACTTC. Its translation: CASSQGISYEQYF.

This clonotype has just a few counts. V gene TRBV7-2 combines with J gene TRBJ1-6, with D uncertain. Deletions cut 1 base from V and 0 bases from J, with 10 bases between. Germline V lookup: CDR1 SGHTA, CDR2 FQGNSA. The CDR3 is 17 amino acids. CDR3 in DNA: TGTGCCAGCAGCTTAGTAACAGCAAGCTCCTATAATTCACCCCTCCACTTT. Translating it yields CASSLVTASSYNSPLHF. Full variable domain (rest looked up from reference TRBV7-2 and TRBJ1-6): GAGVSQSPSNKVTEKGKDVELRCDPISGHTALYWYRQSLGQGLEFLIYFQGNSAPDKSGLPSDRFSAERTGGSVSTLTIQRTQQEDSAVYLCASSLVTASSYNSPLHFGNGTRLTVT.

The rearrangement uses TRBV11-1 and TRBJ1-3, with D hard to call. The germline V and J ends were trimmed by 8 bases and 0 bases, with 14 bases remaining between them. In germline, CDR1 is SGHAT, CDR2 FQDESV (reference sequence). The CDR3 spans 15 residues. CDR3 nucleotide sequence: TGTGCCAGCCGACGAGACGGACCCTCTGGAAACACCATATATTTT. The encoded protein is CASRRDGPSGNTIYF.